This TCR beta chain was sequenced in a study of CD8 T cells in ankylosing spondylitis. Study-level findings and limits: Among TCR beta sequences, a motif of 7 to 9 highly homologous variants appeared characteristic of ankylosing spondylitis blood.

TCRdb redid the calling of the 5' RACE reads with MiXCR, one entry per CDR3 protein. The sample has fewer than 750,000 distinct CDR3 sequences, 15% to 20% seen once. As to this clonotype: Its antigen remains unknown.

This CDR3 contains 15 residues. The trim removed 1 base at V and 3 bases at J, leaving 6 bases unmatched. Germline CDR1 reads SGHRS; CDR2 reads YFSETQ. This receptor was obtained from a male donor with ankylosing spondylitis. The sequenced material came from blood, either unsorted or a sorted T cell fraction (not recorded which). V is TRBV5-1 and J is TRBJ2-7; 8 bases match TRBD1. CDR3 sequence: CASSLSRGPGYEQYF. In nucleotides, the CDR3 is TGCGCCAGCAGCTTGTCCAGGGGGCCTGGCTACGAGCAGTACTTC.